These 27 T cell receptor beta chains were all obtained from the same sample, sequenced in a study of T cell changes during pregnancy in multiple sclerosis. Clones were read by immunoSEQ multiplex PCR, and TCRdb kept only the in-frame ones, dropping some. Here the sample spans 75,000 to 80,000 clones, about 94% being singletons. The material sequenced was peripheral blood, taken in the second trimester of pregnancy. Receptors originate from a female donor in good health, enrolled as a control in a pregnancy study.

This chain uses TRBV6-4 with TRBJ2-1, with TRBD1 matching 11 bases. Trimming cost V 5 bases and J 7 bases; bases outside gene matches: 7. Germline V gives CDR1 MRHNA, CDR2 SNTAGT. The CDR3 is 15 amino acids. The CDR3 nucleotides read TGTGCCAGCAGTAAGTCCGGGACAGGGGGGAATGAGCAGTTCTTC. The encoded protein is CASSKSGTGGNEQFF.

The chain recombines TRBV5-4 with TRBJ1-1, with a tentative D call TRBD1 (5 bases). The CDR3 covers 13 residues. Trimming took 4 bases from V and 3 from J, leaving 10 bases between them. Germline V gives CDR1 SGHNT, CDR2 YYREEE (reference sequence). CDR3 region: CASSNDRYTEAFF. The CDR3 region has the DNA TGTGCCAGCAGCAACGACAGATACACTGAAGCTTTCTTT.

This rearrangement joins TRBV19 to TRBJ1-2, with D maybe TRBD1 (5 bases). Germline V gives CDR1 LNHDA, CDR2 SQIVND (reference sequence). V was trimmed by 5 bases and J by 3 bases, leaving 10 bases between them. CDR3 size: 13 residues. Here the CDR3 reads CASSLAGYYGYTF. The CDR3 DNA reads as TGTGCCAGTAGTCTCGCAGGGTACTATGGCTACACCTTC.

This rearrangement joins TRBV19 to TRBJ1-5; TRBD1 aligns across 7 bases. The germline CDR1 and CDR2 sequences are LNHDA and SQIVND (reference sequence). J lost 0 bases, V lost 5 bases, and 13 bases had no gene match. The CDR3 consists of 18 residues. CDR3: CASSYREEQGDSNQPQHF. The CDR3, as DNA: TGTGCCAGTAGTTACAGGGAGGAGCAGGGGGATAGCAATCAGCCCCAGCATTTT.

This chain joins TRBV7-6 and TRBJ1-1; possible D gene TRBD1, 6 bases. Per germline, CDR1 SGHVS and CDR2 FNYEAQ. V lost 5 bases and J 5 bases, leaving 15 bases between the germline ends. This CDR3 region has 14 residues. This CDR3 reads CASSPGGRGTEAFF. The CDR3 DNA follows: TGTGCCAGCAGCCCTGGAGGCAGGGGAACTGAAGCTTTCTTT.

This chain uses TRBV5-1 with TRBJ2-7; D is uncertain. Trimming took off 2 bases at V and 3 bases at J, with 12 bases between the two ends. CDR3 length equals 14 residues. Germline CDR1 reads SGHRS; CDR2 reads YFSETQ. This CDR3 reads CASSLRSEDYEQYF. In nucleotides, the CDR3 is TGCGCCAGCAGCTTACGATCAGAAGACTACGAGCAGTACTTC. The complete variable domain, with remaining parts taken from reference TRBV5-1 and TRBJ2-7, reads KAGVTQTPRYLIKTRGQQVTLSCSPISGHRSVSWYQQTPGQGLQFLFEYFSETQRNKGNFPGRFSGRQFSNSRSEMNVSTLELGDSALYLCASSLRSEDYEQYFGPGTRLTVT.

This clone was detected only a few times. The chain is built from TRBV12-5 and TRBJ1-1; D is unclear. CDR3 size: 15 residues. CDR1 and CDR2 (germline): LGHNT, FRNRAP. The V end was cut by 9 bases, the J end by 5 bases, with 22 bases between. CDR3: CASPSDQWAGTEAFF. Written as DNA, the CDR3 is TGTGCTAGCCCTTCGGACCAATGGGCGGGGACTGAAGCTTTCTTT.

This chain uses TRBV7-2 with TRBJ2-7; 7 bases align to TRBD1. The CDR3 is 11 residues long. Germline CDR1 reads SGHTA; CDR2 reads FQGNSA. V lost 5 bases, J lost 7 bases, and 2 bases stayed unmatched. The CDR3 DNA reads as TGTGCCAGCAGCCCGGACAGGGAGCAGTACTTC. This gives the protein CASSPDREQYF.

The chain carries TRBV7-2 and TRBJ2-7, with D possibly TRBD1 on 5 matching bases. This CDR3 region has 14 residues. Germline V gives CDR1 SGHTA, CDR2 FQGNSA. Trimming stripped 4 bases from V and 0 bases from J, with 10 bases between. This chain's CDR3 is CASSSHRSSYEQYF. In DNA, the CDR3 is TGTGCCAGCAGCTCACACAGGAGCTCCTACGAGCAGTACTTC. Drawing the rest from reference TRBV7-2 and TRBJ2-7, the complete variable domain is GAGVSQSPSNKVTEKGKDVELRCDPISGHTALYWYRQSLGQGLEFLIYFQGNSAPDKSGLPSDRFSAERTGGSVSTLTIQRTQQEDSAVYLCASSSHRSSYEQYFGPGTRLTVT.

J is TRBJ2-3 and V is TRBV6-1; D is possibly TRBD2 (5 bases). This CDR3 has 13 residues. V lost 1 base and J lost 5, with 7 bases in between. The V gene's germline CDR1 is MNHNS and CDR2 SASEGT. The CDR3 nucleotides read TGTGCCAGCAGTGAAGGAGGGAGAGATACGCAGTATTTT. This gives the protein CASSEGGRDTQYF.

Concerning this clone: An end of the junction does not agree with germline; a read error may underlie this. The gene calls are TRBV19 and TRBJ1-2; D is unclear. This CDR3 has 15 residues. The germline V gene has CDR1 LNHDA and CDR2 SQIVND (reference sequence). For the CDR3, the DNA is TGTGCCAGTAGTCTAGAAACCCGAGCTGACTATGGCTACACCTTC. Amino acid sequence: CASSLETRADYGYTF.

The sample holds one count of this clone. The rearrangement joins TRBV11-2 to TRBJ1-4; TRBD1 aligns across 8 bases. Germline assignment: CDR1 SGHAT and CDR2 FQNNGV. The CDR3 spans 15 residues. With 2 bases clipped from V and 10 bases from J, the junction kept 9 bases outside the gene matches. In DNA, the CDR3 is TGTGCCAGCAGCTTAACCAGGACAGGGCAAAGAAAACTGTTTTTT. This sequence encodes CASSLTRTGQRKLFF.

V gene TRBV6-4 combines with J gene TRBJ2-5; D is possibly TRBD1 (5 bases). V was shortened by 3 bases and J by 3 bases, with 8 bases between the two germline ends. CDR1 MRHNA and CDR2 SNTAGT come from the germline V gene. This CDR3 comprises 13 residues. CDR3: CASSESGKETQYF. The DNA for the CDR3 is TGTGCCAGCAGTGAGTCAGGGAAAGAGACCCAGTACTTC.

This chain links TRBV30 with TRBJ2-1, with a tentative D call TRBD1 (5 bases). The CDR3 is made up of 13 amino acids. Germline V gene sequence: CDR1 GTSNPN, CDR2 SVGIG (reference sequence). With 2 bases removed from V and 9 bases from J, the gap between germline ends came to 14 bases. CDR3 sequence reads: CAWSFPGRAEQFF. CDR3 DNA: TGTGCCTGGAGTTTTCCAGGGCGAGCTGAGCAGTTCTTC.

In nucleotides, the CDR3 is TGTGCCACCGGACAGGGCGGAAACACCATATATTTT. As protein: CATGQGGNTIYF. The V call is TRBV10-3, the J call TRBJ1-3; 8 nucleotides line up with TRBD1. Germline CDR1 reads ENHRY; CDR2 reads SYGVKD. With V trimmed by 10 bases and J by 4 bases, 3 bases remained unmatched. The CDR3 runs 12 residues.

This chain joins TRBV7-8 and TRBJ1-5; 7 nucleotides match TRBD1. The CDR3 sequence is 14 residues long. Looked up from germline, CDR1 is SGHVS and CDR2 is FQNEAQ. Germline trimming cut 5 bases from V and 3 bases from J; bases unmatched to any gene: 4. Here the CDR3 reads CASSVGQANQPQHF. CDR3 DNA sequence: TGTGCCAGCAGCGTTGGACAGGCCAATCAGCCCCAGCATTTT.

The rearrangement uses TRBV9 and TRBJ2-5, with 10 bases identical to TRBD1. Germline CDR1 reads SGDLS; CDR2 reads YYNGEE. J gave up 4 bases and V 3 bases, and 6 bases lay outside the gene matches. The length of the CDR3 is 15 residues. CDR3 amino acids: CASSARDRGGETQYF. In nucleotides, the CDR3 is TGTGCCAGCAGCGCCCGGGACAGGGGTGGAGAGACCCAGTACTTC.

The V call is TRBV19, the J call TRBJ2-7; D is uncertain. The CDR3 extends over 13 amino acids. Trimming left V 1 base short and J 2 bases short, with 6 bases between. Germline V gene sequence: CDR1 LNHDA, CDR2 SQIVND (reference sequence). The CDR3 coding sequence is TGTGCCAGTAGTATAGGCCTAGCCTACGAGCAGTACTTC. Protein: CASSIGLAYEQYF.

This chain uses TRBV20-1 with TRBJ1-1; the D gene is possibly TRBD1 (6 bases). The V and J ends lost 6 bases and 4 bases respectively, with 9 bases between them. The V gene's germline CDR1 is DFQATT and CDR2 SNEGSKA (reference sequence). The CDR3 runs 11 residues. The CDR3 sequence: CSADRSTEAFF. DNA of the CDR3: TGCAGTGCAGACAGGAGCACTGAAGCTTTCTTT.

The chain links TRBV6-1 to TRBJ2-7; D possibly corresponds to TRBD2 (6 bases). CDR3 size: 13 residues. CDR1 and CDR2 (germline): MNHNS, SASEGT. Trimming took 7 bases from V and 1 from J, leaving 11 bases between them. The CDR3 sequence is CASTLRESYEQYF. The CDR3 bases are TGTGCCAGCACCCTCCGGGAGTCCTACGAGCAGTACTTC.

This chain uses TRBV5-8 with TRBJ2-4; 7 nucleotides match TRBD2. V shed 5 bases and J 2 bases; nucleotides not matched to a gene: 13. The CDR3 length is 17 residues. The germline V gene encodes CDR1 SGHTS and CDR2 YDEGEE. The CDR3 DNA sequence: TGTGCCAGCAGAACAGTCTCGGGGGGAGGAACCAAAAACATTCAGTACTTC. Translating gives CASRTVSGGGTKNIQYF.

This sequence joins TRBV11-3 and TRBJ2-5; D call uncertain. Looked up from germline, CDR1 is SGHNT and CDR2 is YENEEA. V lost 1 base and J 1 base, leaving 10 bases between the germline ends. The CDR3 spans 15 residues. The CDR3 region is CASSLGPGSQETQYF. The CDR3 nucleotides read TGTGCCAGCAGCTTAGGGCCAGGCAGCCAAGAGACCCAGTACTTC. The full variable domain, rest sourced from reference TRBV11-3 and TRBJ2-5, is EAGVVQSPRYKIIEKKQPVAFWCNPISGHNTLYWYLQNLGQGPELLIRYENEEAVDDSQLPKDRFSAERLKGVDSTLKIQPAELGDSAVYLCASSLGPGSQETQYFGPGTRLLVL.

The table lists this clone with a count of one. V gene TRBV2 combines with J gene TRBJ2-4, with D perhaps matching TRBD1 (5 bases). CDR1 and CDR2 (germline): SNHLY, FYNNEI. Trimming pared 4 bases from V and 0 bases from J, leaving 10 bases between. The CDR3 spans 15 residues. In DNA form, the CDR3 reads TGTGCCAGCAGTGTCGACAGAGTAGCCAAAAACATTCAGTACTTC. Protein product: CASSVDRVAKNIQYF.

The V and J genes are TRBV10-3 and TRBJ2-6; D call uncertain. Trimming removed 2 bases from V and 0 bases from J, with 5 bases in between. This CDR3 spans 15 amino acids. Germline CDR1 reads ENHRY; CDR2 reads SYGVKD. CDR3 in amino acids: CAISEGLSGANVLTF. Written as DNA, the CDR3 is TGTGCCATCAGTGAGGGGCTCTCTGGGGCCAACGTCCTGACTTTC.

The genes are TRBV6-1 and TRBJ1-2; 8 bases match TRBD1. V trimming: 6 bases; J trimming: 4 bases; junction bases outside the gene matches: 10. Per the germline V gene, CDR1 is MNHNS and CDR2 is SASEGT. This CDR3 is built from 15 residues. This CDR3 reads CASRGQAHKSYGYTF. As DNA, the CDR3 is TGTGCCAGCAGGGGACAGGCCCACAAGTCCTATGGCTACACCTTC.

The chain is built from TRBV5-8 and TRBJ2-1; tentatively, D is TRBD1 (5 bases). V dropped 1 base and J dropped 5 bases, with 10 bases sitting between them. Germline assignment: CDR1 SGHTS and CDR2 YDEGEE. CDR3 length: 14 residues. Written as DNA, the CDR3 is TGTGCCAGCAGCTTGTCTGTACAGGACAATGAGCAGTTCTTC. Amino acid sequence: CASSLSVQDNEQFF.

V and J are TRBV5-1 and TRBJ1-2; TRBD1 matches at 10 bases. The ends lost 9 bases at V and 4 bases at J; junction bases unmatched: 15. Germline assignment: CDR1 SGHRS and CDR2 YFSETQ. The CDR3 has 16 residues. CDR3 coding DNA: TGCGCCACTCCGCGGAAGACAGGGGGCGTGAGCTATGGCTACACCTTC. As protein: CATPRKTGGVSYGYTF.